What follows are 27 T cell receptor beta chains derived from one specimen sequenced in a study of chemoradiotherapy in HPV16-positive cancers. Profiling relied on immunoSEQ multiplex PCR, and the TCRdb table lists in-frame clones only, not all of them. The sample contains around 30,000 clones, roughly 90% of which appear only once. Sequenced material: blood, taken from a patient who underwent chemoradiotherapy. These receptors came from a human donor with HPV-associated anogenital cancer.

The chain combines TRBV18 with TRBJ2-7; D is undetermined. The CDR3 spans 13 residues. Germline loops: CDR1 KGHSH, CDR2 LQKENI. V was trimmed by 2 bases and J by 3 bases, leaving 8 bases between them. The CDR3 here is CASSPTSRYEQYF. Written as DNA, the CDR3 is TGTGCCAGCTCACCAACAAGCCGCTACGAGCAGTACTTC.

The chain joins TRBV5-6 to TRBJ1-3; D is possibly TRBD1 (5 bases). The germline V and J ends were trimmed by 4 bases and 0 bases, with 17 bases remaining between them. Germline V gene data show CDR1 as SGHDT and CDR2 as YYEEEE. The CDR3 consists of 17 residues. The CDR3 reads CASSTRGVPLSGNTIYF. CDR3 nucleotides: TGTGCCAGCAGCACCCGGGGGGTTCCCCTCTCTGGAAACACCATATATTTT.

The chain recombines TRBV2 with TRBJ2-1, with 9 bases fitting TRBD2. The CDR3 consists of 16 residues. CDR1 SNHLY and CDR2 FYNNEI come from the germline V gene. The junction had 9 bases not matched to a gene; V was cut back by 2 bases and J by 7 bases. The DNA of the CDR3 is TGTGCCAGCAGTGAATTTGCGGGGGGGCCGTTGAATGAGCAGTTCTTC. Translating it yields CASSEFAGGPLNEQFF.

The chain recombines TRBV5-8 with TRBJ1-3; D is unclear. The CDR3 runs 15 residues. Germline assignment: CDR1 SGHTS and CDR2 YDEGEE. The V and J ends lost 6 bases and 0 bases respectively, with 13 bases between them. In nucleotides, the CDR3 is TGTGCCAGCATTTTAGGCAGCAGCTCTGGAAACACCATATATTTT. It codes for CASILGSSSGNTIYF.

This chain links TRBV25-1 with TRBJ1-2; D gene unclear. The CDR3 spans 12 residues. Germline V gene lookup returns CDR1 MGHDK and CDR2 SYGVNS. V was shortened by 2 bases and J by 7 bases, with 8 bases between the two germline ends. Written as DNA, the CDR3 is TGTGCCAGCAGTGAAACGAGGGCTGGCTACACCTTC. Translation gives CASSETRAGYTF.

This rearrangement joins TRBV2 to TRBJ2-7; D tentatively reads TRBD1 or TRBD2 (7 bases each). The V end lost 0 bases, the J end lost 2 bases, and 11 bases lay between the germline ends. Germline-derived CDR1 and CDR2 are SNHLY and FYNNEI. This CDR3 contains 15 residues. DNA for the CDR3: TGTGCCAGCAGTGAAGCGGGGGGGACAGCCTACGAGCAGTACTTC. Its translation is CASSEAGGTAYEQYF.

This clone was seen a single time. The gene calls are TRBV18 and TRBJ2-3; 11 nucleotides agree with TRBD2. This CDR3 is built from 15 residues. Per the germline V gene, CDR1 is KGHSH and CDR2 is LQKENI. With 6 bases clipped from V and 3 bases from J, the junction kept 5 bases outside the gene matches. The CDR3 DNA follows: TGTGCCAGCTCGCAGACTAGCGGGGAGACAGATACGCAGTATTTT. Amino acids: CASSQTSGETDTQYF.

This chain links TRBV10-1 with TRBJ2-2; D possibly uses TRBD1 or TRBD2 (5 bases each). Trimming shortened V by 0 bases and J by 6 bases, and 11 bases separated the two germline ends. The CDR3 runs to 15 residues. Germline V gene sequence: CDR1 WNHNN, CDR2 SYGVQD (reference sequence). The CDR3 coding sequence is TGCGCCAGCAGTGAGTCGGACGGGGCCCCCGGGGAGCTGTTTTTT. Translated: CASSESDGAPGELFF.

CDR3 in amino acids: CASSPNALVYNSPLHF. The CDR3 DNA reads TGTGCCAGCAGCCCTAACGCGCTCGTCTATAATTCACCCCTCCACTTT. V and J are TRBV27 and TRBJ1-6; D remains unclear. The V end lost 6 bases, the J end lost 3 bases, and 15 bases lay between the germline ends. Germline loops: CDR1 MNHEY, CDR2 SMNVEV (reference sequence). The CDR3 has 16 amino acids.

This sequence joins TRBV19 and TRBJ2-7; either TRBD1 or TRBD2 may supply D (5 bases each). This CDR3 is built from 15 residues. V was cut by 0 bases and J by 0 bases, with 9 bases left in between. Germline V CDR1 and CDR2: LNHDA, SQIVND (reference sequence). The CDR3 DNA reads as TGTGCCAGTAGTATAGAGGCAGGGAGCTCCTACGAGCAGTACTTC. Translation gives CASSIEAGSSYEQYF. The full variable domain, rest sourced from reference TRBV19 and TRBJ2-7, is DGGITQSPKYLFRKEGQNVTLSCEQNLNHDAMYWYRQDPGQGLRLIYYSQIVNDFQKGDIAEGYSVSREKKESFPLTVTSAQKNPTAFYLCASSIEAGSSYEQYFGPGTRLTVT.

The gene calls are TRBV9 and TRBJ2-2; 9 nucleotides align to TRBD2. Unmatched junction bases numbered 8, after V lost 0 bases and J lost 5 bases. CDR1 and CDR2 (germline): SGDLS, YYNGEE. The CDR3 extends over 17 amino acids. The CDR3 reads CASSVVSRGGGTGELFF. CDR3 in DNA: TGTGCCAGCAGCGTAGTTTCGCGGGGGGGCGGAACCGGGGAGCTGTTTTTT.

V is TRBV18 and J is TRBJ2-7, with TRBD1 as a possible D gene (5 bases). Germline lookup yields CDR1 KGHSH and CDR2 LQKENI. V was trimmed by 3 bases and J by 3 bases, leaving 12 bases between them. The CDR3 has 14 amino acids. DNA for the CDR3: TGTGCCAGCTCACCTGTAGGGGCTAACTACGAGCAGTACTTC. The encoded protein is CASSPVGANYEQYF.

This clone was seen only a few times. This rearrangement joins TRBV7-9 to TRBJ1-2; TRBD1 matches 10 bases. This CDR3 is built from 15 residues. V lost 1 base, J lost 8 bases, and 7 bases stayed unmatched. CDR1 is SEHNR, CDR2 FQNEAQ, per germline (reference sequence). Here the CDR3 reads CASSLGGQGVLGYTF. For the CDR3, the DNA is TGTGCCAGCAGCTTAGGAGGACAGGGGGTTTTAGGCTACACCTTC.

J is TRBJ2-5 and V is TRBV19, with 10 bases that match TRBD1. Trimming took 5 bases from V and 4 from J; bases not matched to a gene: 4. The CDR3 length is 14 residues. CDR1 is LNHDA and CDR2 is SQIVND in the germline V gene (reference sequence). CDR3 DNA sequence: TGTGCCAGTAGTGAGGGACAGGGGTTAGAGACCCAGTACTTC. Protein product: CASSEGQGLETQYF.

The rearrangement links TRBV5-1 to TRBJ1-2; tentative D call: TRBD1 (5 bases). CDR3 length equals 13 residues. Germline lookup yields CDR1 SGHRS and CDR2 YFSETQ. The V end was cut by 4 bases, the J end by 2 bases, with 9 bases between. DNA for the CDR3: TGCGCCAGCAGCCTCAGGGAAAACTATGGCTACACCTTC. Protein: CASSLRENYGYTF.

V and J are TRBV11-3 and TRBJ2-2; D unclear. V was cut by 2 bases and J by 1 base, with 8 bases left in between. The germline V gene encodes CDR1 SGHNT and CDR2 YENEEA. CDR3 length: 15 amino acids. CDR3 DNA sequence: TGTGCCAGCAGCTTATTACCGGGGAACACCGGGGAGCTGTTTTTT. Protein sequence: CASSLLPGNTGELFF.

The V and J genes are TRBV7-9 and TRBJ2-3; 9 bases are a match to TRBD2. The CDR3 runs to 17 residues. Trimming took 2 bases from V and 2 from J; bases not matched to a gene: 8. Germline V lookup: CDR1 SEHNR, CDR2 FQNEAQ (reference sequence). CDR3 protein: CASSLITQRGATDTQYF. CDR3 coding DNA: TGTGCCAGCAGCTTAATCACCCAGCGGGGGGCCACAGATACGCAGTATTTT.

The chain uses TRBV2 and TRBJ2-1, with 11 nucleotides matching TRBD2. The germline gives CDR1 SNHLY, CDR2 FYNNEI. V lost 6 bases and J lost 9; bases outside the gene matches: 10. This CDR3 spans 15 amino acids. The DNA for the CDR3 is TGTGCCAGCAGCGACTTAGCGGGGGGGCCATGTGAGCAGTTCTTC. This codes for CASSDLAGGPCEQFF.

This chain joins TRBV11-3 and TRBJ1-2, with TRBD1 identical over 8 bases. The junction had 8 bases not matched to a gene; V was cut back by 1 base and J by 7 bases. The CDR3 covers 15 residues. Looked up from germline, CDR1 is SGHNT and CDR2 is YENEEA. Here the CDR3 reads CASSLGQGALTGYTF. Here the CDR3 DNA reads TGTGCCAGCAGCTTAGGCCAGGGGGCCCTAACTGGCTACACCTTC.

The chain employs TRBV19 and TRBJ1-1, with a weak D call TRBD1 (5 bases). Trimming shortened V by 3 bases and J by 6 bases, and 17 bases separated the two germline ends. The germline gives CDR1 LNHDA, CDR2 SQIVND (reference sequence). The CDR3 sequence is 15 residues long. In DNA form, the CDR3 reads TGTGCCAGTAGTATGGGGTTGTCAGGGTGGGCTGAAGCTTTCTTT. Amino acids: CASSMGLSGWAEAFF.

This chain joins TRBV6-1 and TRBJ2-3; no firm D call. This CDR3 is built from 15 residues. The germline V gene has CDR1 MNHNS and CDR2 SASEGT. V was pared by 6 bases and J by 2 bases, with 15 bases between. The CDR3 here is CASSLTSITTDTQYF. The CDR3 bases are TGTGCCAGCAGCCTGACTTCAATAACCACAGATACGCAGTATTTT.

The chain recombines TRBV9 with TRBJ1-1; D gene ambiguous. The CDR3 extends over 13 amino acids. Germline loops: CDR1 SGDLS, CDR2 YYNGEE. V lost 1 base and J lost 1, with 5 bases in between. The CDR3 protein is CASSVNGNTEAFF. CDR3 coding DNA: TGTGCCAGCAGCGTAAATGGGAACACTGAAGCTTTCTTT. Combining the CDR3 with reference TRBV9 and TRBJ1-1 gives the whole variable domain DSGVTQTPKHLITATGQRVTLRCSPRSGDLSVYWYQQSLDQGLQFLIQYYNGEERAKGNILERFSAQQFPDLHSELNLSSLELGDSALYFCASSVNGNTEAFFGQGTRLTVV.

V and J are TRBV28 and TRBJ1-1; D unclear. CDR1 and CDR2 from the germline V gene are MDHEN and SYDVKM. This CDR3 has 10 amino acids. Deletions cut 6 bases from V and 5 bases from J, with 4 bases between. The CDR3 is CASRHTEAFF. The CDR3 DNA follows: TGTGCCAGCAGGCATACTGAAGCTTTCTTT.

The V call is TRBV7-2, the J call TRBJ2-4; TRBD1 is a possible D gene (6 bases). Trimming stripped 2 bases from V and 11 bases from J, with 13 bases between. CDR1 and CDR2 from the germline V gene are SGHTA and FQGNSA. CDR3 length: 13 residues. In nucleotides, the CDR3 is TGTGCCAGCAGCTTACGACAGGCCGGTGTTCAGTACTTC. Translating it yields CASSLRQAGVQYF.

The chain joins TRBV5-1 to TRBJ1-2; D remains unclear. CDR3 size: 15 residues. Germline CDR1 is SGHRS and CDR2 is YFSETQ. V was pared by 1 base and J by 0 bases, with 10 bases between. CDR3 sequence (DNA): TGCGCCAGCAGCTTGCTGGGGAATGCTAACTATGGCTACACCTTC. Translated: CASSLLGNANYGYTF.

This clone showed up just a few times. CDR3 protein: CASSLKVGAGQPQHF. The CDR3 coding sequence is TGTGCCAGCTCACTCAAGGTGGGCGCAGGTCAGCCCCAGCATTTT. The chain combines TRBV18 with TRBJ1-5; no definite D call. This CDR3 contains 15 residues. Per germline, CDR1 KGHSH and CDR2 LQKENI. The V and J ends lost 4 bases and 6 bases respectively, with 16 bases between them.

This chain uses TRBV19 with TRBJ1-6; D might be TRBD1 (6 bases). Trimming stripped 2 bases from V and 10 bases from J, with 12 bases between. CDR1 LNHDA and CDR2 SQIVND come from the germline V gene (reference sequence). The CDR3 is 14 amino acids. CDR3 sequence (DNA): TGTGCCAGTAGTATATCGGGGGCCAGCTCACCCCTCCACTTT. Translating it yields CASSISGASSPLHF.